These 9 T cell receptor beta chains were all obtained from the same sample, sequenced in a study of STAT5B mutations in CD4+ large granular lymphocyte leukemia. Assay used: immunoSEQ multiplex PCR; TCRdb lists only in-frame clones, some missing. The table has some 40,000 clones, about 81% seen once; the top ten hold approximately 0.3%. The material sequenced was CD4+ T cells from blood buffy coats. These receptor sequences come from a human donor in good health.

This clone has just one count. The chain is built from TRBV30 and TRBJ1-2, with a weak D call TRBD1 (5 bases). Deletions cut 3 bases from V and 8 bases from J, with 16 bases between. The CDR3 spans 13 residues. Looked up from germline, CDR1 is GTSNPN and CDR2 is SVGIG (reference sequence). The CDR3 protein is CAWSVFGTSGYTF. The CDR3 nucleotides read TGTGCCTGGAGCGTCTTTGGGACCTCGGGCTACACCTTC.

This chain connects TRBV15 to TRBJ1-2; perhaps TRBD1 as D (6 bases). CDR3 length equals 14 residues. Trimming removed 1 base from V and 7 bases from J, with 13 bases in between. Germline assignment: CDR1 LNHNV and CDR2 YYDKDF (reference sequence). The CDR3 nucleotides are TGTGCCACCAGCAGAGCCCGAACAGGGCTTGGCTACACCTTC. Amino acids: CATSRARTGLGYTF.

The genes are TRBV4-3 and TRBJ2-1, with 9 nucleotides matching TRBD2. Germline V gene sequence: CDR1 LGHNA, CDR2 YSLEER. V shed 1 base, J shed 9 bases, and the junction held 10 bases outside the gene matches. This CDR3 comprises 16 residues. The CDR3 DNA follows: TGCGCCAGCAGCCAAGTAGCGGCGGGGGGGAGCGGTGAGCAGTTCTTC. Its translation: CASSQVAAGGSGEQFF.

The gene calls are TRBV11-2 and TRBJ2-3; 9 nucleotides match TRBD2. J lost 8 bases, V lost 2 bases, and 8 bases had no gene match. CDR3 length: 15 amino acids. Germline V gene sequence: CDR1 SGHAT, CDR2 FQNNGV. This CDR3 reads CASSLNLAGTSTQYF. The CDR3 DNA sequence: TGTGCCAGCAGCTTAAACCTAGCGGGAACGTCTACGCAGTATTTT.

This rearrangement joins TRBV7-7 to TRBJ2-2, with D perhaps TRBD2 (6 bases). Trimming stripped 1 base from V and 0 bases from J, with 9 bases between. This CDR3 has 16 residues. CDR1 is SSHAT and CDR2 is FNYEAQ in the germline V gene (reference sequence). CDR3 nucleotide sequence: TGTGCCAGCAGCTTAGACGGGGGAGCGAACACCGGGGAGCTGTTTTTT. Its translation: CASSLDGGANTGELFF.

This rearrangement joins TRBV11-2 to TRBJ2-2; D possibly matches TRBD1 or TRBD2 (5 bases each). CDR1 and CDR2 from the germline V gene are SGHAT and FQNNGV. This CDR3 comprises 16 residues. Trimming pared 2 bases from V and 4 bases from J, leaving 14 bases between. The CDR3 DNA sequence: TGTGCCAGCAGCTTAACCGGGGCGAGCTTCACCGGGGAGCTGTTTTTT. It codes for CASSLTGASFTGELFF.

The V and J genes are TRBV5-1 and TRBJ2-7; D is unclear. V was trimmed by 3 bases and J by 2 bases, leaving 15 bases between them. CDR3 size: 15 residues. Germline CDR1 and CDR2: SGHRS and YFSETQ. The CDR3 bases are TGCGCCAGCAGCTATGGCAACGAGCCCACCTACGAGCAGTACTTC. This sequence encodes CASSYGNEPTYEQYF.

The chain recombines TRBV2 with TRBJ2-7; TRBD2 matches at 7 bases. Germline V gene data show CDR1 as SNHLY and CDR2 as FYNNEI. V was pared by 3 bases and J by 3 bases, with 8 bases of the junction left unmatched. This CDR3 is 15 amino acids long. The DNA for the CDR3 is TGTGCCAGCAGTGATTCGGGGGAGGGCTTCTACGAGCAGTACTTC. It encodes CASSDSGEGFYEQYF.

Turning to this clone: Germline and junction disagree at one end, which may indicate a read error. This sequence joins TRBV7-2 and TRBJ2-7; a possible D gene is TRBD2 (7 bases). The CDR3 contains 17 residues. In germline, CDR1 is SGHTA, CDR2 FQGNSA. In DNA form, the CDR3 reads TGCGCCAGCAGCCTGAGGGGGGGCGGGGAACTCTCCTACGAGCAGTACTTC. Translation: CASSLRGGGELSYEQYF.